This section outlines one TCR beta chain sequence together with its context. Its specific antigen is unknown. No much larger clonotype is one base removed from it; base qualities were not supplied. Sample time point, as interpreted from the label and publication: newly diagnosed GD, antithyroid drugs for less than 3 months. For both TCR sequencing and RNA sequencing, RNA was extracted from PBMCs in TRIzol. The diagnosis of Graves' disease followed American Thyroid Association guidelines. Patients for the study were recruited at an endocrinology department in Xi'an, China. Each patient gave around 9 milliliters of peripheral blood, collected in an EDTA anticoagulant tube. Ficoll Paque Plus density gradient separation was used to isolate PBMCs, and no further T cell sorting was done. An Agilent 2100 Bioanalyzer and agarose gel were used to check RNA quality, while a NanoDrop 2000 measured RNA concentration.

These data belong to a study of regulatory T cells in long-lasting Graves disease (dated by TCRdb to the early 2020s). In the study overall: In the newly diagnosed Graves' disease group, patients had been taking antithyroid drugs for less than 3 months. Persistent Graves' disease patients were compared with newly diagnosed Graves' disease patients by peripheral blood TCR sequencing and RNA sequencing. The study was registered as a clinical trial and conducted in China. TCR sequencing covered around 13 persistent and approximately 20 newly diagnosed Graves' disease patients, around 35 samples in total.

V gives up 2 bases and J gives up 0 bases, and the segment between their germline ends measures 8 bases. The germline V gene (reference sequence) specifies MNHEY as CDR1 and SMNVEV as CDR2. From cysteine to phenylalanine, the CDR3 is 15 amino acids long. Only the CDR3 part of the read is kept: 45 bases, read in frame from the first base. The study at large found these results: Compared with newly diagnosed patients, patients with persistent Graves' disease had lower TCR Shannon entropy and fewer highly expanded clones, which suggests clonal expansion. Sequencing and analysis were limited to the TCR beta chain. TRBV28, TRBJ1-2 and TRBJ2-5 were preferentially used in persistent disease, while TRBV20-1 and TRBJ2-1 were favored in newly diagnosed disease. The study examined only peripheral blood because the primary lesion, thyroid tissue, could not be accessed. The authors acknowledged the small sample size as a limitation that may reduce accuracy. A larger number of public clonotypes was shared among persistent patients (more than 2,500) than among newly diagnosed patients (approximately 930).

The library was prepared using multiplex PCR. Sequencing was carried out with an Illumina HiSeq 4000. CDR3 regions were amplified by Arm-PCR with iRepertoire HTBI primers to construct TCR beta libraries. PCR products were gel purified before sequencing. The paper's data handling went like this. Across samples, 55 to 80 TRBV and approximately 15 TRBJ segments were identified and used for gene usage analysis of CDR3 amino acid clonotypes. COPE and FqMerger were used to merge filtered high-quality paired reads into contigs. Contigs were aligned with BLAST to IMGT TRBV, TRBD and TRBJ reference genes, and CDR3 was defined per IMGT. Any clonotype with a frequency above 0.1% was counted as a highly expanded clone. Shannon entropy was used to measure repertoire diversity, and the Gini coefficient was used to measure V-J evenness. A clonotype was considered public if more than one individual shared it. TCRdb redid the processing of the public reads, applying fastp at Q25 and MiXCR, and retained in-frame beta chains. One record per CDR3 amino acid sequence lists the most common genes and DNA. The V and J calls reflect TCRdb's pipeline rather than the authors' work. The sample table shows 520,000 or so distinct CDR3 sequences, and more than 10% are seen once. Over 7% of the sample is taken by the ten largest.

These sequences were also reported in another study, on T cells in Graves' hyperthyroidism and ophthalmopathy. As described in the second report: Graves' hyperthyroidism was defined as stable when no progression to ophthalmopathy occurred over 18 months of follow-up. The hyperthyroidism patients were between 18 and 65 years old and newly diagnosed, with a disease duration of less than 2 months. The study excluded patients with uncontrolled infections, other autoimmune diseases, pregnancy or lactation. Diagnoses were established on the basis of clinical symptoms, serum thyroxine and TRAb, thyroid ultrasound, and orbital computed tomography. The TCR CDR3 was subjected to a first round of RT-PCR using the HTBI primer set and the Qiagen OneStep RT-PCR kit. Most expanded thyroid clonotypes (frequency above 0.001) were also detected in blood, a finding suggesting that blood repertoires may reflect thyroid immune responses. A 13 V-J signature model separated ophthalmopathy from stable hyperthyroidism, with roughly 88% sensitivity and roughly 81% specificity in cross-validation and 80%/75% in testing. In validation, the model predicted progression to ophthalmopathy with over 65% sensitivity and approximately 78% specificity, a median of roughly seven months before onset. A discovery cohort of roughly 100 patients, 43 with Graves' ophthalmopathy and about 60 with stable Graves' hyperthyroidism, was used to find distinguishing TCR V-J signatures. Prospective prediction of ophthalmopathy was tested in an independent validation cohort of 18 to 20 hyperthyroidism patients and 17 patients who later progressed to ophthalmopathy. The roughly 91 discovery patients were randomly split 7:3 into training and test sets. Thyroid tissue and blood T-cell repertoires from roughly 6 Graves' hyperthyroidism patients were also compared in the study. After blood sampling, hyperthyroidism patients were treated with methimazole at a starting dose of 30 mg daily, and ophthalmopathy patients were treated with high-dose intravenous methylprednisolone. The libraries were constructed in a second round of multiplex PCR and then size-selected and purified. Sequencing of the libraries was done on an Illumina HiSeq2000 using paired-end 100 bp reads. Raw data were processed with SOAPnuke, discarding reads with adapters, uncalled bases, mean Phred below 15, or no exact constant-primer or identifier match. COPE v1.2.5 was used to merge the high-quality paired reads, and each unique nucleotide sequence was defined as a clonotype. Clonotypes were aligned to IMGT TRBV, TRBD and TRBJ reference segments using MiTCR v1.1. The analysis was restricted to V-J combinations with a frequency above 0.0001, which together covered approximately 99% of the repertoires. The TCS score was defined as F50 (clonal expansion) divided by E x V (chaos), with BLOSUM62-based TCRdist calculated between CDR3 peptides within each V-J. Welch's t-statistics and random forest reduced around 550 V-J features to 10 to 15, which were used in a naive Bayes classifier (R e1071). No statistical method was used to fix the sample size in advance, and group allocation was not hidden from the investigators. According to the paper, TCR Vbeta CDR3 sequencing was carried out on about 140 peripheral blood samples, which came from around 43 ophthalmopathy, around 75 hyperthyroidism and roughly 17 progressor patients.

The chain links TRBV27 with TRBJ1-3; possibly the D gene is TRBD1, per 6 matching bases. The input for sequencing was peripheral blood mononuclear cells (PBMCs), taken at new diagnosis, from a patient treated with antithyroid drugs. The TCR originated in a young woman with Graves disease. Donor details come from another sample of the same person, matched by shared clones. The CDR3 protein is CASSLGGHSGNTIYF. The DNA sequence follows: TGTGCCAGCAGTTTAGGGGGCCACTCTGGAAACACCATATATTTT.